Given below is one T cell receptor beta chain in context. Its specific antigen is unknown. Base qualities were left out, and no much larger clone turns up one base away. Participants in the prospective study were aged 18 to 89 years, lived in over 20 United States geographic areas, and enrolled through a virtual design. Cohort assignment in the prospective study relied on participant-reported clinical history from a screening survey and a study questionnaire. For ImmuneRACE Cohort 3, a participant was defined as recovered based on two consecutive negative NP/OP PCR tests, clearance by a healthcare professional, or resolution of symptoms. In the prospective study, whole blood, serum and a nasopharyngeal or oropharyngeal swab were collected from each participant by mobile phlebotomists. Prospective study participants could optionally give additional blood draws and questionnaires over an approximately 2-month period. Blood samples from the prospective study were shipped frozen or at room temperature prior to DNA extraction.

The data derive from a study of blood T cell repertoires in COVID-19 (dated by TCRdb to the early 2020s). In terms of the full investigation: Samples covering the acute and convalescent phases of COVID-19 were provided by collaborators in the United States, Italy and Spain. The material from the prospective study consisted of cDNA or gDNA derived from T cells, B-cell-depleted T cells, or PBMCs. Deeply sampled blood TCRbeta repertoires from subjects exposed to, actively infected with, or recovered from COVID-19 were included in the dataset. The repertoires were made available in a free public database intended to serve as a resource for research on the immune response to SARS-CoV-2. The samples were drawn from the first 160 participants of the ongoing ImmuneRACE study and from over 950 subjects provided by 6 global collaborators. Sample metadata almost always included a de-identified subject ID, COVID-19 status, age in years and sex. Where available, HLA class I and class II types were obtained from metadata supplied by the sample provider rather than from assay-based typing.

What the study reported, not specific to this receptor: Clinical and demographic metadata were provided uncurated, with the amount varying by source and participant.

The immunoSEQ Assay, a bias-controlled multiplex PCR, was used to amplify TCRbeta CDR3 regions from genomic DNA. Per the original workflow: The number of nucleated cells in each sample was estimated by amplification of reference gene primers within the assay. To quantify the absolute abundance of each unique TCRbeta CDR3 rearrangement, sequence reads were collapsed and filtered. Productive Simpson clonality was computed per sample as the square root of Simpson's diversity index over productive rearrangements. Imported from immuneACCESS, the table was reduced by TCRdb to in-frame sequences with V and J called. These copies leave out some clones; in studies compared against another copy, an unresolved V gene accounts for under half, and the cause of the remainder is not known. The D gene and trimming were derived from the DNA, and the V and J assignments and clone size from that table. The sample table contains some 340,000 clones; only one count was recorded for 75% to 90% of them. The top ten constitute about 4.8% of the sample.

The CDR3 goes from the cysteine to the phenylalanine over 16 residues. The only DNA kept is the CDR3, 48 bases in frame from the first base. CDR1 and CDR2, per the germline V gene (reference sequence), are LGHDT and YNNKEL. Unmatched junction bases come to 6, with V trimmed by 0 bases and J by 1 base. The source material was PBMCs or T cells enriched from blood (not recorded which). This sequence originates from a woman between 50 and 59 years old who had recovered from COVID-19. The sequence joins TRBV3-1 (or the pseudogene TRBV3-2) to TRBJ2-7; a stretch of 7 junction bases matches TRBD2. In nucleotides, the sequence is TGTGCCAGCAGCCAAGACATAGGTAGCGGGTCCTACGAGCAGTACTTC. Its translation is CASSQDIGSGSYEQYF.